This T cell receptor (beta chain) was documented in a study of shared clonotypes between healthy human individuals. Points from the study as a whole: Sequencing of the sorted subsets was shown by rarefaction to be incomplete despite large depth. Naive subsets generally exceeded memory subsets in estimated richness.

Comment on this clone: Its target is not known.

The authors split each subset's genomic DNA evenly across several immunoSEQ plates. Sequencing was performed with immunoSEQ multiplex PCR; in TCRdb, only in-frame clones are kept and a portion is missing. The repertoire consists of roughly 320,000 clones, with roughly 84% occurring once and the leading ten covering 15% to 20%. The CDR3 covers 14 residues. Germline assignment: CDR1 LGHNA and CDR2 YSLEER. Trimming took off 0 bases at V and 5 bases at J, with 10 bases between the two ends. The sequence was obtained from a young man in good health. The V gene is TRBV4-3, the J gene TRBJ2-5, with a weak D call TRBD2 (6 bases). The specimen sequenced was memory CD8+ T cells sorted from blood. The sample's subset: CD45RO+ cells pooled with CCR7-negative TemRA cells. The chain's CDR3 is CASSQDSGGETQYF. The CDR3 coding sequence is TGCGCCAGCAGCCAAGATTCTGGAGGGGAGACCCAGTACTTC.